The rows below give T cell receptor beta chains drawn from one sample of a study of blood T cell repertoires in COVID-19. Profiling relied on immunoSEQ multiplex PCR, and the TCRdb table lists in-frame clones only, not all of them. Of 60,000 to 75,000 clones listed, approximately 80% were seen once; the top ten hold around 9.6%. What was sequenced was peripheral blood. These receptors all come from an elderly woman with acute or convalescent COVID-19. Each CDR3 is given with its conserved first and last residue. D genes are given only for firm matches. The size field is filled for only some rows; it gives once, few, many or a size class.

v_call,clone_size,d_call,j_call,cdr3_nt,cdr3_aa
TRBV5-1,-,-,TRBJ2-4,TGCGCCAGCAGCTTCCAGGCAGGAAACATTCAGTACTTC,CASSFQAGNIQYF
TRBV6-2/TRBV6-3,-,TRBD2,TRBJ2-3,TGTGCCAGCAGCCGACTAGCTCATGTCACAGATACGCAGTATTTT,CASSRLAHVTDTQYF
TRBV5-1,-,TRBD1,TRBJ1-1,TGCGCCAGCAGCTCCCAAGGAACAGGGGGCTCAAGGATCACAGCTTTCTTT,CASSSQGTGGSRITAFF
TRBV30,-,-,TRBJ1-3,TGTGCCTGGAGTGTCCGCAGGGCCGGAAACACCATATATTTT,CAWSVRRAGNTIYF
TRBV10-3,-,-,TRBJ2-1,TGTGCCATCAGCAGACAGGTCGACAATGAGCAGTTCTTC,CAISRQVDNEQFF
TRBV15,once,TRBD2,TRBJ2-3,TGTGCCACCAGCGGTCTACTAGCGGGGGGCACAGATACGCAGTATTTT,CATSGLLAGGTDTQYF
TRBV19,-,TRBD1,TRBJ1-5,TGTGCCAGTAGTATCGGACAGGGGGTCCGCCAGCCCCAGCATTTT,CASSIGQGVRQPQHF
TRBV7-2,once,-,TRBJ1-1,TGTGCCAGCAGCTTAGTGGGTCGGGGGGCTATGAACACTGAAGCTTTCTTT,CASSLVGRGAMNTEAFF
TRBV7-9,-,TRBD1,TRBJ1-1,TGTGCCAGCAGGACCGACAGGGGCCCTGAAGCTTTCTTT,CASRTDRGPEAFF
TRBV21-1,-,-,TRBJ1-2,TGTGCCAGCAGCAACCCGGGACAGGGTTACCCAAGCTATGGCTACACCTTC,CASSNPGQGYPSYGYTF
TRBV5-4,once,-,TRBJ1-3,TGTGCCAGCAGCTTGACAGACCTCTCTGGAAACACCATATATTTT,CASSLTDLSGNTIYF
TRBV30,-,-,TRBJ1-3,TGTGCCTGGGGGTACAGGGGAAACACCATATATTTT,CAWGYRGNTIYF
TRBV5-4,few,-,TRBJ2-2,TGTGCCAGCAGCGCACCCGGGACATCGAACACCGGGGAGCTGTTTTTT,CASSAPGTSNTGELFF
TRBV7-2,-,-,TRBJ1-1,TGTGCCAGCAGCTCCGGAGGCTGGGGCACTGAAGCTTTCTTT,CASSSGGWGTEAFF
TRBV7-2,-,-,TRBJ2-1,TGTGCCAGCAGCTTAGTCAGATCTAATGAGCAGTTCTTC,CASSLVRSNEQFF
TRBV5-4,-,-,TRBJ1-1,TGTGCCAGCAGCTCCTGGAAGGAGATGAACACTGAAGCTTTCTTT,CASSSWKEMNTEAFF
TRBV2,-,-,TRBJ2-1,TGTGCCAGCAGGACCTCACAGGTTCACCGGCAGTTCTTC,CASRTSQVHRQFF
TRBV3-1/TRBV3-2,few,-,TRBJ2-1,TGTGCCAGCAGTCGGGGGTATGAGCAGTTCTTC,CASSRGYEQFF
TRBV6-4,-,-,TRBJ1-2,TGTGCCAGCAGTGACTCTTTGGGAGGTGGCTACACCTTC,CASSDSLGGGYTF
TRBV11-2,-,TRBD1,TRBJ1-6,TGTGCCAGCAGCTTAGGACCTCAGGGGGGCGGATTAAATTCACCCCTCCACTTT,CASSLGPQGGGLNSPLHF
TRBV18,-,TRBD1,TRBJ1-4,TGTGCCAGCTCAGTCGACAGGGGATCAGCTAATGAAAAACTGTTTTTT,CASSVDRGSANEKLFF
TRBV7-8,-,TRBD2,TRBJ2-3,TGTGCCAGCAGCTTAGCTAGCGGGGGGGCCACACGCACAGATACGCAGTATTTT,CASSLASGGATRTDTQYF
TRBV5-1,few,-,TRBJ2-2,TGCGCCAGCAGCTTGGACAGGAACACCGGGGAGCTGTTTTTT,CASSLDRNTGELFF
TRBV10-3,few,-,TRBJ1-1,TGTGCCATCAGTGAGTCCCAGGGCACTGAAGCTTTCTTT,CAISESQGTEAFF
TRBV5-4,-,TRBD1,TRBJ2-7,TGTGCCAGCAGCTCGGGACAGAACTACGAGCAGTACTTC,CASSSGQNYEQYF
TRBV24-1,-,-,TRBJ2-3,TGTGCCACCAGTGATAGGACACCAGATACGCAGTATTTT,CATSDRTPDTQYF
TRBV21-1,-,-,TRBJ1-1,TGTGCCAACCCCACAGGGGAGGAAAACACTGAAGCTTTCTTT,CANPTGEENTEAFF
TRBV7-9,-,TRBD2,TRBJ2-7,TGTGCCAGCAGCTTAGCGGCGGGGGGCACCTACGAGCAGTACTTC,CASSLAAGGTYEQYF
TRBV19,-,TRBD1,TRBJ2-7,TGTGCCAGTAGTATAATGACAGGGAATACCTACGAGCAGTACTTC,CASSIMTGNTYEQYF
TRBV19,-,-,TRBJ2-2,TGTGCCAGTAGTATCCCGGCTAGCACCGGGGAGCTGTTTTTT,CASSIPASTGELFF
TRBV6-4,-,-,TRBJ1-1,TGTGCCAGCAGGGATGACAGTTCGTCAAAGGGAGCTTTCTTT,CASRDDSSSKGAFF
TRBV5-1,-,-,TRBJ1-2,TGCGCCAGCAGCTTGACTGGGGGGTTCGGATATGGCTACACCTTC,CASSLTGGFGYGYTF
TRBV12-3/TRBV12-4,once,-,TRBJ2-7,TGTGCCAGCAGTTTCGGCTCCTACGAGCAGTACTTC,CASSFGSYEQYF
TRBV3-1/TRBV3-2,-,TRBD1,TRBJ1-6,TGTGCCAGCAGCCAAGGTAAATCGCAGGGGGCTAGGTCACCCCTCCACTTT,CASSQGKSQGARSPLHF